This T cell receptor beta chain stems from a study of persistence of HIV-infected CD4 T cells. Overall study: Donors were ART-treated; their CMV- and Gag-responding CD4+ T cells were isolated. Donors had been on suppressive ART for a median of 8 years.

Comment on this clone: The antigen is undetermined.

General study findings and limits: Degenerate expanded CDR3beta sequences were enriched among CMV- and Gag-responding cells.

CDR3 length equals 16 residues. Germline V gene data show CDR1 as SNHLY and CDR2 as FYNNEI. The ends lost 8 bases at V and 6 bases at J; junction bases unmatched: 13. Lysates of CMV-infected fibroblasts at approximately 10 ug/mL stimulated these cells. CD40L-negative CD69-negative CD45RO-high memory CD4+ T cells were sorted as populations depleted of antigen-responding cells. The immunoSEQ assay was version 4, run in survey mode. Clones were read by immunoSEQ multiplex PCR, and TCRdb kept only the in-frame ones, dropping some. There are tens of thousands of clones in the sample; 78% occur only once, and more than 0.75% lies in the top ten.

Sequenced material: CD4+ T cells sorted from PBMCs after roughly 18-hour stimulation, taken from a patient who received antiretroviral therapy. The chain combines TRBV2 with TRBJ1-6; 7 nucleotides align to TRBD1. The source of this sequence is an adult woman with HIV who was CMV-seropositive. The CDR3, as DNA: TGTGCCAGCGTACCAAACTTGGACAGGCCTAATTCACCCCTCCACTTT. Its translation: CASVPNLDRPNSPLHF.